This T cell receptor (beta chain) is drawn from a study of PD-1 blockade in classical Hodgkin lymphoma. Study-level points and caveats: Newly diagnosed patients had diversity similar to the baseline diversity of complete responders.

The CDR3 length is 13 residues. CDR1 is SGHTA, CDR2 FQGNSA, per germline. V lost 4 bases and J 4 bases, leaving 8 bases between the germline ends. Assay: immunoSEQ multiplex PCR; the TCRdb copy retains only in-frame clones and omits some. Of some 95,000 clones listed, roughly nine tenths are singletons. A remark on this clone: Its antigen is undetermined.

Relapse was seen in all patients after autologous stem cell transplantation, and brentuximab vedotin exposure was variable. The sequencing here drew on peripheral blood mononuclear cells (PBMCs), taken before the second cycle of nivolumab. The clonotype originates from a human donor with classical Hodgkin lymphoma. This chain joins TRBV7-2 and TRBJ1-3, with unresolved D. CDR3 DNA: TGTGCCAGCAGCTATGGCGGGGGAAACACCATATATTTT. Protein: CASSYGGGNTIYF.